Presented here are 18 T cell receptor beta chains from one specimen sequenced in a study of blood T cell repertoires in COVID-19. Measured with immunoSEQ multiplex PCR; TCRdb has only the in-frame clones, and not every one. The top ten hold roughly an eighth of the sample, which has tens of thousands of clones, 89% seen once. The sample was peripheral blood. The receptors derive from a woman in her fifties or sixties with active COVID-19.

CDR3 protein: CASSYPSDRANQPQHF. The CDR3 region has the DNA TGTGCCAGCAGTTACCCTTCGGACAGGGCTAATCAGCCCCAGCATTTT. The genes are TRBV6-6 and TRBJ1-5; 8 positions agree with TRBD1. The germline gives CDR1 MNHNY, CDR2 SVGAGI (reference sequence). The CDR3 has 16 residues. V lost 2 bases and J lost 4; bases outside the gene matches: 7.

This clone was found a few times. V usage is TRBV4-3 and J usage is TRBJ2-1; weak D call: TRBD1 (6 bases). Germline V gene lookup returns CDR1 LGHNA and CDR2 YSLEER. Between the trimmed V and J ends, which lost 0 bases and 9 bases, there was a span of 15 bases. The CDR3 is 15 residues long. The CDR3 nucleotides are TGCGCCAGCAGCCAAGAACTGGTTTCCAGGGGTGAGCAGTTCTTC. This codes for CASSQELVSRGEQFF.

This chain joins TRBV11-2 and TRBJ1-6; TRBD1 aligns across 7 bases. In germline, CDR1 is SGHAT, CDR2 FQNNGV. The trim removed 5 bases at V and 5 bases at J, leaving 3 bases unmatched. This CDR3 is 14 amino acids long. The CDR3 DNA is TGTGCCAGCAGCCTGGGACAGAATAATTCACCCCTCCACTTT. Translating it yields CASSLGQNNSPLHF.

The V call is TRBV19, the J call TRBJ2-2; D ambiguous. V was shortened by 5 bases and J by 8 bases, with 12 bases between the two germline ends. Germline CDR1 and CDR2: LNHDA and SQIVND (reference sequence). The CDR3 consists of 13 residues. The CDR3, as DNA: TGTGCCAGTAGTTGGAACTATCGGGGGGAGCTGTTTTTT. This codes for CASSWNYRGELFF.

This chain uses TRBV13 with TRBJ1-6; D may be TRBD1 (6 bases). The germline V gene encodes CDR1 PRHDT and CDR2 FYEKMQ (reference sequence). V lost 5 bases, J lost 9 bases, and 8 bases lay in between. The CDR3 is 12 residues long. The CDR3 bases are TGTGCCAGCAGCGACAGGATTTCACCCCTCCACTTT. Its protein is CASSDRISPLHF.

The genes are TRBV6-1 and TRBJ1-1; 7 positions match TRBD1. CDR1 and CDR2 from the germline V gene are MNHNS and SASEGT. The CDR3 loop spans 15 amino acids. The ends lost 0 bases at V and 6 bases at J; junction bases unmatched: 7. CDR3 region: CASSEAGGRLSEAFF. DNA of the CDR3: TGTGCCAGCAGTGAAGCAGGGGGCAGGTTGTCTGAAGCTTTCTTT.

This clone was seen a single time. This chain joins TRBV7-2 and TRBJ2-7; D not resolved. V shed 1 base and J shed 1 base, with 8 bases lying between them. The CDR3 spans 14 residues. CDR1 is SGHTA and CDR2 is FQGNSA in the germline V gene. CDR3 nucleotide sequence: TGTGCCAGCAGCTTAGTTGGGCAGTCCTACGAGCAGTACTTC. Encoded protein: CASSLVGQSYEQYF. The entire variable domain, with the rest obtained from reference TRBV7-2 and TRBJ2-7, is as follows: GAGVSQSPSNKVTEKGKDVELRCDPISGHTALYWYRQSLGQGLEFLIYFQGNSAPDKSGLPSDRFSAERTGGSVSTLTIQRTQQEDSAVYLCASSLVGQSYEQYFGPGTRLTVT.

The J gene is TRBJ1-1, the V gene TRBV6-6, with D possibly matching TRBD1 (5 bases). CDR1 and CDR2 (germline): MNHNY, SVGAGI (reference sequence). There are 16 residues in the CDR3. Trimming left V 5 bases short and J 0 bases short, with 16 bases between. The CDR3 DNA reads TGTGCCAGCAGTCAGTTTAGACAGACCATGAACACTGAAGCTTTCTTT. Translation: CASSQFRQTMNTEAFF.

The V gene is TRBV6-2 or TRBV6-3, the J gene TRBJ1-5; 12 nucleotides align to TRBD1. After removal of 0 bases from V and 1 base from J, the junction contained 1 base not matched to a gene. The CDR3 length is 17 residues. CDR1 is MNHEY, CDR2 SVGEGT, per germline. CDR3 in DNA: TGTGCCAGCAGTTACTCCGGGACAGGGGGCAGCAATCAGCCCCAGCATTTT. Its translation is CASSYSGTGGSNQPQHF.

The V call is TRBV5-1, the J call TRBJ1-1; D might be TRBD1 (5 bases). The CDR3 runs 12 residues. The germline CDR1 and CDR2 sequences are SGHRS and YFSETQ. Trimming shortened V by 4 bases and J by 9 bases, and 13 bases separated the two germline ends. CDR3 amino acids: CASSPGPEKAFF. The CDR3 DNA reads as TGCGCCAGCAGCCCAGGGCCAGAAAAAGCTTTCTTT.

This chain joins TRBV7-2 and TRBJ2-5; D unclear. Per the germline V gene, CDR1 is SGHTA and CDR2 is FQGNSA. Between the trimmed V and J ends, which lost 5 bases and 5 bases, there was a span of 12 bases. The CDR3 covers 13 residues. CDR3 residues: CASSRLRRETQYF. In nucleotides, the CDR3 is TGTGCCAGCAGCCGCCTACGGCGGGAGACCCAGTACTTC.

The chain joins TRBV11-2 to TRBJ2-5, with D maybe TRBD1 (6 bases). The CDR3 is 15 residues long. Germline V lookup: CDR1 SGHAT, CDR2 FQNNGV. Trimming took off 5 bases at V and 3 bases at J, with 16 bases between the two ends. The CDR3 sequence is CASSVTGTYKETQYF. CDR3 DNA: TGTGCCAGCAGCGTCACCGGGACATACAAAGAGACCCAGTACTTC.

The gene calls are TRBV4-1 and TRBJ2-3; D remains unclear. Between the trimmed V and J ends, which lost 8 bases and 1 base, there was a span of 16 bases. CDR1 is MGHRA, CDR2 YSYEKL, per germline. CDR3 length: 15 amino acids. The CDR3 here is CASQAIYGGTDTQYF. CDR3 coding DNA: TGCGCCAGCCAAGCGATATATGGAGGCACAGATACGCAGTATTTT.

The V call is TRBV7-6, the J call TRBJ2-3; TRBD1 matches 7 bases. The CDR3 covers 19 residues. The V gene end was trimmed by 3 bases and the J gene end by 3 bases; junction bases not matched to a gene: 18. Germline CDR1 reads SGHVS; CDR2 reads FNYEAQ. CDR3 region: CASSFGTPTGPSRTDTQYF. CDR3 nucleotides: TGTGCCAGCAGCTTCGGGACCCCGACAGGGCCTTCAAGGACAGATACGCAGTATTTT.

This clone came up a few times. V is TRBV6-5 and J is TRBJ1-5, with a possible D match to TRBD1 (6 bases). The CDR3 length is 14 residues. Trimming left V 6 bases short and J 5 bases short, with 14 bases between. The V gene's germline CDR1 is MNHEY and CDR2 SVGAGI. The CDR3: CASRRTERDQPQHF. CDR3 sequence (DNA): TGTGCCAGCAGAAGGACAGAGCGAGATCAGCCCCAGCATTTT.

The V and J genes are TRBV2 and TRBJ2-1; perhaps TRBD1 as D (5 bases). Germline CDR1 and CDR2: SNHLY and FYNNEI. V was pared by 4 bases and J by 10 bases, with 14 bases between. This CDR3 contains 13 residues. CDR3 nucleotides: TGTGCCAGCAGTGTATTTGGGGCCCAAGAGCAGTTCTTC. Its protein product is CASSVFGAQEQFF.

This clone was seen a few times. V gene TRBV27 combines with J gene TRBJ2-2; no definite D call. V dropped 4 bases and J dropped 8 bases, with 20 bases sitting between them. The V gene's germline CDR1 is MNHEY and CDR2 SMNVEV (reference sequence). This CDR3 region has 16 residues. The CDR3 loop reads CASSSLALDRLGELFF. In DNA form, the CDR3 reads TGTGCCAGCAGTTCTTTGGCCCTAGACCGTTTGGGGGAGCTGTTTTTT.

V is TRBV7-9 and J is TRBJ2-7; D remains unclear. Trimming took 2 bases from V and 7 from J, leaving 9 bases between them. This CDR3 has 12 amino acids. Germline V gives CDR1 SEHNR, CDR2 FQNEAQ (reference sequence). The CDR3 sequence: CASSLTPWEQYF. DNA for the CDR3: TGTGCCAGCAGCTTAACACCCTGGGAGCAGTACTTC.